This entry concerns a single TCR beta chain. The data are from a study of shared clonotypes between healthy human individuals. The V gene's germline CDR1 is SGHDN and CDR2 FVKESK. The V and J ends lost 3 bases and 7 bases, in that order; junction bases with no gene match: 0. The CDR3 is 13 residues long. Naive CD8 cells comprised CD45RO-negative, CCR7-positively selected cells, excluding terminally differentiated effector memory CD45RA+ cells. Genomic DNA from each subset was divided evenly over several immunoSEQ plates. TCRdb keeps only in-frame clones here, not all; method: immunoSEQ multiplex PCR. The sample holds fewer than 1 million clones, approximately 96% seen once.

Sequences were obtained from naive CD8+ T cells sorted from blood. The clonotype originates from a man in his thirties or forties in good health. J is TRBJ2-2 and V is TRBV14, with 9 bases that match TRBD1. DNA of the CDR3: TGTGCCAGCAGCCAGACAGGGGGCGGGGAGCTGTTTTTT. This gives the protein CASSQTGGGELFF.